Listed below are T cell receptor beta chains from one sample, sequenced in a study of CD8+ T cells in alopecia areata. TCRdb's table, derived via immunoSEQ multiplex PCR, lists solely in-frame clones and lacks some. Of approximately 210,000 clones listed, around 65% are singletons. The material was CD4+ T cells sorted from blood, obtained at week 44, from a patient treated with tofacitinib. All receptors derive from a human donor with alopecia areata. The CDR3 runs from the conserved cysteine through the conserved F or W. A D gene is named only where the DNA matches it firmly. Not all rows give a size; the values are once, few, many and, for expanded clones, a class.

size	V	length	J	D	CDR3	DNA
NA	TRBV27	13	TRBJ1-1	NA	CASSFNPNTEAFF	TGTGCCAGCAGTTTTAACCCGAACACTGAAGCTTTCTTT
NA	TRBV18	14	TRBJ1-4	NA	CASSPPGGNEKLFF	TGTGCCAGCTCACCTCCGGGGGGAAATGAAAAACTGTTTTTT
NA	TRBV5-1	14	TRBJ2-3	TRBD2	CASTSGGSTDTQYF	TGCGCCAGTACCAGCGGGGGCAGCACAGATACGCAGTATTTT
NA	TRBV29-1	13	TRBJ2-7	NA	CSVEGELTYEQYF	TGCAGCGTTGAAGGGGAACTGACCTACGAGCAGTACTTC
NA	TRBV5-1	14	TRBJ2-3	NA	CASSLSVDTDTQYF	TGCGCCAGCAGCTTATCTGTAGACACAGATACGCAGTATTTT
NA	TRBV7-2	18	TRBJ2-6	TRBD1	CASSFLGQGAAGANVLTF	TGTGCCAGCAGCTTTCTAGGACAGGGGGCCGCCGGGGCCAACGTCCTGACTTTC
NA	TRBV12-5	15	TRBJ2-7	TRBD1	CASGLTGTALTKQYF	TGTGCTAGTGGTTTGACCGGGACAGCCCTTACGAAGCAGTACTTC
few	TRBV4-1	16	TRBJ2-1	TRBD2	CASSQAPVRSGGEQFF	TGCGCCAGCAGCCAAGCCCCCGTTAGGTCGGGGGGTGAGCAGTTCTTC
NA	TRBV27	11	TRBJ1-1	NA	CASRRGFEAFF	TGTGCCAGTAGGAGGGGTTTTGAAGCTTTCTTT
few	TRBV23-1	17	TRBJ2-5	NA	CASSQSIYRPIQETQYF	TGCGCCAGCAGTCAATCGATCTACAGACCGATCCAAGAGACCCAGTACTTC
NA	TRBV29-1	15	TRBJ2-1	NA	CSVGGLLQWDNEQFF	TGCAGCGTCGGTGGCTTGTTGCAGTGGGACAATGAGCAGTTCTTC
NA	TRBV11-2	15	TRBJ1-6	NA	CASTRQDGLNSPLHF	TGTGCCAGCACACGCCAGGACGGATTAAATTCACCCCTCCACTTT
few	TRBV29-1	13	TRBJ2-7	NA	CSVGRLLTDEQYF	TGCAGCGTTGGCCGCCTCCTCACCGACGAGCAGTACTTC
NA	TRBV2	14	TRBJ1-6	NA	CASLKEGVESPLHF	TGTGCCAGCCTAAAGGAGGGGGTGGAGTCACCCCTCCACTTT
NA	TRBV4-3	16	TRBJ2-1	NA	CASSQDLGLQGNEQFF	TGCGCCAGCAGCCAAGATTTAGGCCTTCAGGGGAATGAGCAGTTCTTC
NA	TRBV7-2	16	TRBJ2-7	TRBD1	CASSRLGQGFFDEQYF	TGTGCCAGCAGCCGTCTGGGACAGGGATTCTTCGACGAGCAGTACTTC
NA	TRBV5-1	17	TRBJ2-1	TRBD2	CASSLTTTSGGNNEQFF	TGCGCCAGCAGCCTTACTACGACTAGCGGGGGGAACAATGAGCAGTTCTTC
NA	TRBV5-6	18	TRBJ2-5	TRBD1	CASSLVGFRDRGAKTQYF	TGTGCCAGCAGCTTGGTGGGCTTTCGGGACAGGGGGGCGAAGACCCAGTACTTC
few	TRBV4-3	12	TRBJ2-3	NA	CASSQVGNTQYF	TGCGCCAGCAGCCAAGTCGGTAATACGCAGTATTTT
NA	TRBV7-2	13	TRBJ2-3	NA	CASSPYSTDTQYF	TGTGCCAGCAGCCCCTACAGCACAGATACGCAGTATTTT
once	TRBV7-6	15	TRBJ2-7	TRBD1	CASSLGGQGGYEQYF	TGTGCCAGCAGCTTAGGTGGACAGGGGGGATACGAGCAGTACTTC
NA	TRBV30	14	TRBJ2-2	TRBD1	CAWSVNRGRGELFF	TGTGCCTGGAGTGTAAACAGGGGGCGCGGGGAGCTGTTTTTT
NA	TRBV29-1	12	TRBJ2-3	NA	CSVARGADTQYF	TGCAGCGTTGCCAGGGGAGCAGATACGCAGTATTTT
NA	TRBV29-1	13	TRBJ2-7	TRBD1	CSAAGQGFYEQYF	TGCAGCGCCGCCGGACAGGGGTTCTACGAGCAGTACTTC
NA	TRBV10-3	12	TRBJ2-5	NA	CAISESSETQYF	TGTGCCATCAGTGAGTCTAGCGAGACCCAGTACTTC
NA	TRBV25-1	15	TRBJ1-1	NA	CASSESPGRDTEAFF	TGTGCCAGCAGTGAATCCCCAGGGAGGGACACTGAAGCTTTCTTT
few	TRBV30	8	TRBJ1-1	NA	CAWGKAFF	TGTGCCTGGGGTAAAGCTTTCTTT
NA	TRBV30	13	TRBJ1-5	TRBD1	CAWTGGDNQPQHF	TGTGCCTGGACAGGGGGGGACAATCAGCCCCAGCATTTT
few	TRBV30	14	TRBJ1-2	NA	CAWSVRQVDGGYTF	TGTGCCTGGAGTGTACGGCAGGTTGACGGTGGCTACACCTTC
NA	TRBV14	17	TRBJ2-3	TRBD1	CASSQRTGRSGTDTQYF	TGTGCCAGCAGCCAACGGACAGGGCGGAGTGGCACAGATACGCAGTATTTT
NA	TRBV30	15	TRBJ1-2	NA	CAWSVEFGTLDGYTF	TGTGCCTGGAGTGTAGAATTCGGGACTCTTGATGGCTACACCTTC
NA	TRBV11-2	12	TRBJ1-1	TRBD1	CASSRDRPEAFF	TGTGCCAGCAGCAGGGACAGACCTGAAGCTTTCTTT
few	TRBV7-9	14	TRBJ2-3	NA	CASSLKQGGDTQYF	TGTGCCAGCAGCTTGAAACAGGGTGGGGATACGCAGTATTTT
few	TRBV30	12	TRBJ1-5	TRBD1	CAWSGDRGIQHF	TGTGCCTGGAGTGGGGACAGGGGAATCCAGCATTTT
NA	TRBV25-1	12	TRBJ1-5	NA	CASNSGNQPQHF	TGTGCCAGCAATTCCGGCAATCAGCCCCAGCATTTT
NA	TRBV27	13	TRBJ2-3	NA	CASSFRGTDTQYF	TGTGCCAGCAGTTTTCGGGGCACAGATACGCAGTATTTT
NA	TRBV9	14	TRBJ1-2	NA	CASSVMGGSYGYTF	TGTGCCAGCAGCGTCATGGGGGGATCCTATGGCTACACCTTC
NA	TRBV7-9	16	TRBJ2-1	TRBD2	CASRATSGGSYNEQFF	TGTGCCAGCAGGGCAACTAGCGGGGGGTCCTACAATGAGCAGTTCTTC
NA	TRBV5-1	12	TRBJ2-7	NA	CASSPDDYEQYF	TGCGCCAGCAGCCCCGACGACTACGAGCAGTACTTC
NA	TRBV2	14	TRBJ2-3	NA	CASRRLEGGDTQYF	TGTGCCAGCAGGCGTCTAGAGGGCGGAGATACGCAGTATTTT
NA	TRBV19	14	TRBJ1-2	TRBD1	CASRLGQGARGYTF	TGTGCCAGTAGACTGGGACAGGGGGCGAGGGGCTACACCTTC
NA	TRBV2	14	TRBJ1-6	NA	CASQNDPSNSPLHF	TGTGCCTCACAAAACGATCCCAGTAATTCACCCCTCCACTTT
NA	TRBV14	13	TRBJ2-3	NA	CASSQVPVHTQYF	TGTGCCAGCAGCCAAGTTCCGGTACATACGCAGTATTTT
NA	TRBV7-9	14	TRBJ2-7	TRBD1	CASSTSGTAYEQYF	TGTGCCAGCAGCACCTCCGGGACAGCCTACGAGCAGTACTTC
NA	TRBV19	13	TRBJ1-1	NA	CASSEEMNTEAFF	TGTGCCAGTAGTGAGGAAATGAACACTGAAGCTTTCTTT
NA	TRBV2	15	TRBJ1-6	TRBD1	CASRFGQGMNSPLHF	TGTGCCAGCAGGTTCGGACAGGGTATGAATTCACCCCTCCACTTT
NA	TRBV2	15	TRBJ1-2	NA	CASSEARYGEYGYTF	TGTGCCAGCAGTGAAGCGCGCTACGGGGAATATGGCTACACCTTC
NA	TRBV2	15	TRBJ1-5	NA	CASSVGRGDHQPQHF	TGTGCCAGCAGTGTAGGCAGGGGAGATCATCAGCCCCAGCATTTT
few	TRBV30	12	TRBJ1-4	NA	CASTGGSEKLFF	TGTGCCTCCACTGGGGGGAGTGAAAAACTGTTTTTT
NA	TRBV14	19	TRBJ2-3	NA	CASSQETGPRPSSTDTQYF	TGTGCCAGCAGCCAAGAAACTGGGCCGCGCCCTTCTAGCACAGATACGCAGTATTTT
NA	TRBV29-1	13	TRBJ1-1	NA	CSVQNGWDTEAFF	TGCAGCGTTCAGAACGGGTGGGACACTGAAGCTTTCTTT
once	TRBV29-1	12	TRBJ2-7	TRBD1	CSVYGQGFEQYF	TGCAGCGTTTACGGACAGGGGTTCGAGCAGTACTTC